The T cell receptor beta chain under discussion was sequenced for a study of T cell responses to AZD1222 COVID-19 vaccine. General study points: There were mostly white British donors and more females than males, and clonal diversity was possibly underestimated.

A note on this clone: What it binds is not known.

In germline, CDR1 is ENHRY, CDR2 SYGVKD. The V end lost 4 bases, the J end lost 2 bases, and 9 bases lay between the germline ends. This CDR3 has 14 amino acids. This table comes from immunoSEQ multiplex PCR, and its TCRdb copy is limited to in-frame clones, with some not included. The profile shows roughly 150,000 clones, about 91% of them singletons. This sample comprised peripheral blood, obtained on day 0 of AZD1222 vaccination. The sequence derives from an adult in good health. The chain carries TRBV10-3 and TRBJ2-1; D uncertain. CDR3 protein: CAISVRPPYNEQFF. CDR3 in DNA: TGTGCCATCAGTGTAAGACCGCCCTACAATGAGCAGTTCTTC.